The clone carrying this T cell receptor (beta chain) occurred many times. V lost 5 bases, J lost 13 bases, and 12 bases lay in between. The CDR3 length is 11 residues. Germline V lookup: CDR1 LGHNT, CDR2 FRNRAP. The sample comes from a study of immune characterization of retroperitoneal liposarcoma. TCRdb called the PCR reads again in MiXCR, with one record for every CDR3 protein. The profile shows 10,000 to 12,000 distinct CDR3 sequences, approximately 30% of them singletons. The V and J genes are TRBV12-5 and TRBJ2-1; no definite D call. This clonotype was sampled from a male donor with retroperitoneal liposarcoma. The sample taken for sequencing was tumor tissue. The CDR3 reads CASGQMMYQFF. As DNA, the CDR3 is TGTGCTAGTGGTCAGATGATGTACCAGTTCTTC.